The rows below give T cell receptor beta chains drawn from one sample of a study of neurological immune-mediated disorders. TCRdb called the 5' RACE reads again in MiXCR, with one record for every CDR3 protein. The sample contains 20,000 to 30,000 distinct CDR3 sequences, 2% to 3% of which appear only once. What was sequenced was PBMCs. These receptors were obtained from a woman in her forties or fifties with multiple sclerosis. CDR3s include the opening cysteine and the closing phenylalanine or tryptophan. D genes are given only for firm matches. The size field is filled for only some rows; it gives once, few, many or a size class.

clone_size	j_call	d_call	v_call	cdr3_nt	cdr3_aa
many	TRBJ2-7	-	TRBV12-3/TRBV12-4	TGTGCCAGCAGCCCCCAGAGGGGTACGGCGGAGCAGTACTTC	CASSPQRGTAEQYF
many	TRBJ2-3	-	TRBV7-8	TGTGCCAGCAGCCCCGCCGGTCACACAGATACGCAGTATTTT	CASSPAGHTDTQYF
many	TRBJ2-7	TRBD2	TRBV27	TGTGCCAGCAGGAAGGCGGGGGGGCGGGAGCAGTACTTC	CASRKAGGREQYF
many	TRBJ2-3	-	TRBV29-1	TGCAGCGTTGTTCTGGGGAGATCGTGGACGCAGTATTTT	CSVVLGRSWTQYF
many	TRBJ1-1	-	TRBV20-1	TGCAGTGCTAGAGTGCATACGGGCCCTGAAGCTTTCTTT	CSARVHTGPEAFF
many	TRBJ2-1	-	TRBV2	TGTGCCAGGGCAGGGGACGACAATGAGCAGTTCTTC	CARAGDDNEQFF
many	TRBJ2-1	TRBD2	TRBV20-1	TGCAGCGCCCCTCAGCGGGGGGTCTACAATGAGCAGTTCTTC	CSAPQRGVYNEQFF
many	TRBJ2-1	TRBD2	TRBV7-9	TGTGCCAGCAGCTTTCTAGCGGGACAAGGAGGGGGGAATGAGCAGTTCTTC	CASSFLAGQGGGNEQFF
-	TRBJ1-3	TRBD1	TRBV20-1	TGCAGTGCTATGACAGGGAACGGAAACACCATATATTTT	CSAMTGNGNTIYF
many	TRBJ2-1	-	TRBV10-3	TGTGCCATCAGGTCACTGGAGGATGAGCAGTTCTTC	CAIRSLEDEQFF
many	TRBJ2-5	TRBD1	TRBV5-1	TGCGCCAGCAGCTCCCCGGGACAGGGGGGTCAGGGGCTACGACTTTTGACCCAGTACTTC	CASSSPGQGGQGLRLLTQYF
many	TRBJ2-3	TRBD2	TRBV18	TGTGCCAGCTCACTAGCGGGAGTTGAAGATACGCAGTATTTT	CASSLAGVEDTQYF
many	TRBJ2-1	-	TRBV2	TGTGCCAGCCCTGACCCCCCCGGCTCCTACAATGAGCAGTTCTTC	CASPDPPGSYNEQFF
many	TRBJ1-1	-	TRBV10-3	TGTGCCATCAGTGACTATCGGGGATCCACTGAAGCTTTCTTT	CAISDYRGSTEAFF
many	TRBJ2-7	-	TRBV20-1	TGCAGTGCTAGAGGGCACGAGGGGCGCTACGAGCAGTACTTC	CSARGHEGRYEQYF
few	TRBJ2-1	-	TRBV10-3	TGTGCCATCACCGGGACTTCCAATGAGCAGTTCTTC	CAITGTSNEQFF
many	TRBJ1-1	TRBD1	TRBV20-1	TGCAGTGCTAGAGATCCCGACAGGGGCGCTCGGACTGAAGCTTTCTTT	CSARDPDRGARTEAFF
many	TRBJ1-2	-	TRBV5-1	TGCGCCAGTACGTATGCGGGGACTAACTATGGCTACACCTTC	CASTYAGTNYGYTF
many	TRBJ1-1	-	TRBV7-2	TGTGCCAGCAGCTTAAAAGGAGTTGAAGTAGCTTTCTTT	CASSLKGVEVAFF
-	TRBJ1-5	-	TRBV5-1	TGCGCCAGCAGTAATCAGCCCCAGCATTTT	CASSNQPQHF
many	TRBJ2-5	TRBD2	TRBV24-1	TGTGCCACCAGTATGACGGGAGGGGTGGAGACCCAGTACTTC	CATSMTGGVETQYF
many	TRBJ1-2	TRBD1	TRBV12-3/TRBV12-4	TGTGCCAGCTCGGACAGGATTAACTATGGCTACACCTTC	CASSDRINYGYTF
many	TRBJ1-5	-	TRBV12-3/TRBV12-4	TGTGCCAGCAGTTTATTGGGGCAGCCCCAGCATTTT	CASSLLGQPQHF
many	TRBJ2-7	TRBD2	TRBV20-1	TGCAGTGCGCAGCGGGAGGGCAATGGCGAGCAGTACTTC	CSAQREGNGEQYF
many	TRBJ1-3	TRBD1	TRBV18	TGTGCCAGCTCTCCACAGGGGTCAAGCGGAAACACCATATATTTT	CASSPQGSSGNTIYF
many	TRBJ2-1	-	TRBV27	TGTGCCAGCGCATCCTATCGGGTGTACAATGAGCAGTTCTTC	CASASYRVYNEQFF
many	TRBJ2-1	-	TRBV5-1	TGCGCCAGCAGCTTGGTAGGTATCTCCTACAATGAGCAGTTCTTC	CASSLVGISYNEQFF
many	TRBJ1-2	-	TRBV20-1	TGCAGTGCTAGAGAGGCAGGGACTCATGGCTACACCTTC	CSAREAGTHGYTF
medium-sized	TRBJ2-3	-	TRBV7-2	TGTGCCAGCAGCATTATGGGTTCAGATACGCAGTATTTT	CASSIMGSDTQYF
few	TRBJ2-5	TRBD2	TRBV7-3	TGTGCCAGCAGCCCCCTCCAGCGGGAGCGTTGGCAAGAGACCCAGTACTTC	CASSPLQRERWQETQYF
many	TRBJ2-3	-	TRBV7-9	TGTGCCAGCAGCTTAGGTTTTGCTAGCACAGATACGCAGTATTTT	CASSLGFASTDTQYF